This T cell receptor beta chain came from a study of OX40 agonist ivuxolimab in advanced cancers. Looking at the study overall: In this cohort, patients received ivuxolimab, an agonistic anti-OX40 (CD134) antibody. General study findings and limits: CD8+ T cells (on average) carried more expanded clones than CD4+ T cells.

Produced via immunoSEQ multiplex PCR; TCRdb's table is partial and in-frame only. The table has about 89,000 clones, around nine tenths seen once. Germline values: CDR1 MNHEY, CDR2 SMNVEV (reference sequence). The length of the CDR3 is 13 residues. V lost 2 bases and J lost 1, with 6 bases in between. On this clone: Its specificity is unknown.

The input for sequencing was CD4+ or CD8+ T cells sorted from blood, taken in a trial of the OX40 agonist ivuxolimab. This receptor was taken from an adult with an advanced solid tumor such as melanoma, head and neck, liver or kidney cancer. The chain employs TRBV27 and TRBJ2-7; D may be TRBD1 (6 bases). The CDR3 DNA follows: TGTGCCAGCAGTTTACAGGGGTCCTACGAGCAGTACTTC. Amino acid sequence: CASSLQGSYEQYF.